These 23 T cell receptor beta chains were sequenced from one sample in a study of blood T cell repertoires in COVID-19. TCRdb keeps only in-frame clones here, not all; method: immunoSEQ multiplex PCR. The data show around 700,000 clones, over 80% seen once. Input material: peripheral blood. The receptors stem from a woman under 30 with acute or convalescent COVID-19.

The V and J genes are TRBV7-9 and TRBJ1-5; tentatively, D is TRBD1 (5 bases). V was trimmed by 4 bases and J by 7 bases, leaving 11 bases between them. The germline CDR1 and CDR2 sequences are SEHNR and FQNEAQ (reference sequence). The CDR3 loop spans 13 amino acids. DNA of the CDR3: TGTGCCAGCAGCTCAAAAGGGGAACAGCCCCAGCATTTT. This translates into CASSSKGEQPQHF.

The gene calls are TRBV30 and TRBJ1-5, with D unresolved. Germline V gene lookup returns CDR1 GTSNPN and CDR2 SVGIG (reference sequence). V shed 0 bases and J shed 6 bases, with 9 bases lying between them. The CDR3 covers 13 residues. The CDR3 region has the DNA TGTGCCTGGAGTGTAGAGGCCACTCAGCCCCAGCATTTT. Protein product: CAWSVEATQPQHF.

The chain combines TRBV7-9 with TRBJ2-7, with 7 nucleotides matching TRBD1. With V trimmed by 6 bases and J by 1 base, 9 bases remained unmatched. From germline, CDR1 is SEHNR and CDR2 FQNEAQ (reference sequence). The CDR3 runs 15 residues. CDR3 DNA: TGTGCCAGCAGTCCCTCGGACAGGCAGTCCTACGAGCAGTACTTC. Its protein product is CASSPSDRQSYEQYF.

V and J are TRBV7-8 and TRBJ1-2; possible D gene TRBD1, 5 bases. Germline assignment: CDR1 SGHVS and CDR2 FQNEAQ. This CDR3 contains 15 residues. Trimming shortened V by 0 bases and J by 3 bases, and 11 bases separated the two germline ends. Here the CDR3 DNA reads TGTGCCAGCAGCTTAGCTAGGGGAGGCGACTATGGCTACACCTTC. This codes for CASSLARGGDYGYTF.

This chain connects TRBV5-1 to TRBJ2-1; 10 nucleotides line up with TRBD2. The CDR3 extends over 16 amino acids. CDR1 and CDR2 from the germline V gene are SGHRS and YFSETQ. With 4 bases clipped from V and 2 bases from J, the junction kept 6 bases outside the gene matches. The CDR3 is CASSQMSGGAYNEQFF. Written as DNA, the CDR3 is TGCGCCAGCAGCCAAATGAGCGGGGGGGCCTACAATGAGCAGTTCTTC.

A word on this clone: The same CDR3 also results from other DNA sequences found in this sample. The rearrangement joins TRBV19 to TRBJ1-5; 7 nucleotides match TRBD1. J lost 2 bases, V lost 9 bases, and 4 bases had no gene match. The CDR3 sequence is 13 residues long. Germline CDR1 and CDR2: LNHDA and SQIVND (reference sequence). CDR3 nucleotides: TGTGCCAGCCACAGGGGTGGCAATCAGCCCCAGCATTTT. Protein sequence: CASHRGGNQPQHF.

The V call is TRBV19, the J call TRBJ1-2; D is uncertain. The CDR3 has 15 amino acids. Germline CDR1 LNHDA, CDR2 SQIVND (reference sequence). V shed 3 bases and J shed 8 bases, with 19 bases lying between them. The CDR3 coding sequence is TGTGCCAGTAGTATTTCGAGCAGACGCGCGGGAGGCTACACCTTC. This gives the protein CASSISSRRAGGYTF.

For the CDR3, the DNA is TGTGCCAGCAGCCACATAGGATTCGGAGGAAAAAACATTCAGTACTTC. Protein: CASSHIGFGGKNIQYF. V and J are TRBV14 and TRBJ2-4, with D possibly TRBD2 on 5 matching bases. Deletions cut 3 bases from V and 4 bases from J, with 16 bases between. The germline V gene encodes CDR1 SGHDN and CDR2 FVKESK. The CDR3 totals 16 residues.

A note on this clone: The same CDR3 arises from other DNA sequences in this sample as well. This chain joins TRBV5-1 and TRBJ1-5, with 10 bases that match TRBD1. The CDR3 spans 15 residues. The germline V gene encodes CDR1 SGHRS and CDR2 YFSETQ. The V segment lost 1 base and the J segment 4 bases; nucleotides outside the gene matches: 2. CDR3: CASSLSGQGNQPQHF. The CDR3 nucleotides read TGCGCCAGCAGCTTGTCGGGACAGGGGAATCAGCCCCAGCATTTT.

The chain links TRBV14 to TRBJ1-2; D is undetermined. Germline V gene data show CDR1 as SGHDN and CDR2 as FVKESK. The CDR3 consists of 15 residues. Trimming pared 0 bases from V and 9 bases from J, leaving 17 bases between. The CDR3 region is CASSQDIEDFLSYTF. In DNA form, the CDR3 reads TGTGCCAGCAGCCAAGATATCGAAGACTTCCTCAGCTACACCTTC. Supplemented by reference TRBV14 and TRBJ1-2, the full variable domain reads EAGVTQFPSHSVIEKGQTVTLRCDPISGHDNLYWYRRVMGKEIKFLLHFVKESKQDESGMPNNRFLAERTGGTYSTLKVQPAELEDSGVYFCASSQDIEDFLSYTFGSGTRLTVV.

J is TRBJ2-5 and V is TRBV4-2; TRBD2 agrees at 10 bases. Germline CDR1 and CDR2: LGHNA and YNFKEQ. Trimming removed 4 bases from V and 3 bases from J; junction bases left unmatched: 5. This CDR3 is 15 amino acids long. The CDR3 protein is CASSPRSGGEETQYF. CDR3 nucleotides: TGTGCCAGCAGCCCTCGCAGCGGGGGGGAAGAGACCCAGTACTTC.

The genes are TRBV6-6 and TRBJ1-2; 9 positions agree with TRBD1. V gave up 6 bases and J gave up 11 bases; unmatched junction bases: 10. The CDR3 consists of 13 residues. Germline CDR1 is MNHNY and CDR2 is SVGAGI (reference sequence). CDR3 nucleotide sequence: TGTGCCAGCAGACCGGGACAGGGTTTGGATTACACCTTC. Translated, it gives CASRPGQGLDYTF.

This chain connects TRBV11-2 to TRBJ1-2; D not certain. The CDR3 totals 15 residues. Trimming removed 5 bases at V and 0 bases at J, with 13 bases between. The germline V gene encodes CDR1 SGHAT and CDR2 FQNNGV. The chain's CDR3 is CASSDGVGANYGYTF. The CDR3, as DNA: TGTGCCAGCAGCGATGGCGTGGGAGCTAACTATGGCTACACCTTC.

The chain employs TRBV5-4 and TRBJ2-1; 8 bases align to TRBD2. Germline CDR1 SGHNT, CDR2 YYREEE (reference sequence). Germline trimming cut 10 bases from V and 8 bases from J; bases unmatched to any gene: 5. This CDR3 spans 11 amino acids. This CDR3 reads CALGGGHEQFF. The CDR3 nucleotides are TGTGCCCTCGGGGGGGGGCATGAGCAGTTCTTC.

The CDR3 loop is CASSPEASFTGELFF. The CDR3, as DNA: TGTGCCAGCAGCCCCGAGGCCTCCTTCACCGGGGAGCTGTTTTTT. The V and J genes are TRBV6-5 and TRBJ2-2; D not certain. Trimming removed 6 bases at V and 4 bases at J, with 15 bases between. This CDR3 has 15 residues. In germline, CDR1 is MNHEY, CDR2 SVGAGI.

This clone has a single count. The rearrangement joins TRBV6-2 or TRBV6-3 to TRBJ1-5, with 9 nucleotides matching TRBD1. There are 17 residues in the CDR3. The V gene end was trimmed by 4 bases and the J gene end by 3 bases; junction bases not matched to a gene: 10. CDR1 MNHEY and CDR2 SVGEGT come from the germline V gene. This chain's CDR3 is CASSWTTGGRFNQPQHF. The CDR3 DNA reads TGTGCCAGCAGTTGGACTACAGGGGGCCGATTCAATCAGCCCCAGCATTTT.

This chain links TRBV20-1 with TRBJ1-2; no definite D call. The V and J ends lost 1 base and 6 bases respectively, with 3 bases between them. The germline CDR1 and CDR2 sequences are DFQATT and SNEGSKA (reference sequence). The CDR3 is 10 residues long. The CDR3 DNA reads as TGCAGTGCTAGAGTAGATGGCTACACCTTC. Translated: CSARVDGYTF.

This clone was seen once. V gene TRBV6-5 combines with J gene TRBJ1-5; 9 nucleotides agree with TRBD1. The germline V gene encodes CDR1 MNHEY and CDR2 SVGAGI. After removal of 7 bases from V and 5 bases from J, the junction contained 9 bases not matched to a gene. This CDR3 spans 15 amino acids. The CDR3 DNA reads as TGTGCCAGCATGCGACTCACAGGGGGCCATCAGCCCCAGCATTTT. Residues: CASMRLTGGHQPQHF.

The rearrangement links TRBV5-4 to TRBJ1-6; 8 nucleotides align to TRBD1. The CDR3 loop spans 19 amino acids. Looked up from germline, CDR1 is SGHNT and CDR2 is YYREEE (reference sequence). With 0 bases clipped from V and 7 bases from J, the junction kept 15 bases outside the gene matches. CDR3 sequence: CASSLVGGQGLSLNSPLHF. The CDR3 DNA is TGTGCCAGCAGCTTGGTGGGAGGACAGGGCCTCTCCTTGAATTCACCCCTCCACTTT.

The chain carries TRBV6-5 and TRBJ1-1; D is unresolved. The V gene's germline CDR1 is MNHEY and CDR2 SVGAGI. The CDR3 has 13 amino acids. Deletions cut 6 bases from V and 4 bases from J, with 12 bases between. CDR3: CASRRDIGTEAFF. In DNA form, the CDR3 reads TGTGCCAGCAGGAGGGATATAGGCACTGAAGCTTTCTTT.

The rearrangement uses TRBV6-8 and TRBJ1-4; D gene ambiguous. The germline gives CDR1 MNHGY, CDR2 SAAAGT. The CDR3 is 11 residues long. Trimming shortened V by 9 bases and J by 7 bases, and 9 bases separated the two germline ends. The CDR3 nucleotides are TGTGCCAGGGAGAATGGTGAAAAACTGTTTTTT. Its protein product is CARENGEKLFF.

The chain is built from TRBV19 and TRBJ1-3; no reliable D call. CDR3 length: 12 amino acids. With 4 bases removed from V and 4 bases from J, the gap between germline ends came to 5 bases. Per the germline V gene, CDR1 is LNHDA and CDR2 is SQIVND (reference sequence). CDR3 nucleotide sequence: TGTGCCAGTAGTACGGGAGGAAACACCATATATTTT. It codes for CASSTGGNTIYF.

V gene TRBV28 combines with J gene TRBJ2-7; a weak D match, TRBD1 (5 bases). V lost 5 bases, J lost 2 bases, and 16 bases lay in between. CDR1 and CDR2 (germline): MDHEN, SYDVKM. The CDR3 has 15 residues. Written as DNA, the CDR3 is TGTGCCAGCAGTCAAGATGACAGATTCCCCTACGAGCAGTACTTC. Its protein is CASSQDDRFPYEQYF. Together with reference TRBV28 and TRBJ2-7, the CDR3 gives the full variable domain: DVKVTQSSRYLVKRTGEKVFLECVQDMDHENMFWYRQDPGLGLRLIYFSYDVKMKEKGDIPEGYSVSREKKERFSLILESASTNQTSMYLCASSQDDRFPYEQYFGPGTRLTVT.